These 23 T cell receptor beta chains came from one sample sequenced in a study of T-cell reconstitution after alpha-beta-depleted transplantation in children. A TCRbeta library incorporating unique molecular identifiers was prepared. TCRdb itself ran the PCR reads through MiXCR, one entry per CDR3 protein. The table shows about 870,000 distinct CDR3 sequences, with under 20% occurring only once. The material was PBMCs, mostly from graft donor cells, obtained 360 days after TCRalphabeta/CD19-depleted stem cell transplant. The receptors were sampled from a male patient between 10 and 17 years old who had a stem cell transplant for acute lymphoblastic leukemia, so the T cells may come from the graft donor.

This clonotype was seen a handful of times. The chain employs TRBV5-1 and TRBJ1-2; possible D gene TRBD1, 6 bases. V dropped 2 bases and J dropped 3 bases, with 11 bases sitting between them. Looked up from germline, CDR1 is SGHRS and CDR2 is YFSETQ. This CDR3 has 14 residues. Here the CDR3 reads CASSFLGGDYGYTF. CDR3 coding DNA: TGCGCCAGCAGCTTCTTAGGGGGTGACTATGGCTACACCTTC.

CDR3: CASSPLDSSTYEQYF. DNA for the CDR3: TGTGCCAGCTCACCCCTAGATAGCAGCACGTACGAGCAGTACTTC. The rearrangement links TRBV18 to TRBJ2-7; D uncertain. In germline, CDR1 is KGHSH, CDR2 LQKENI. Trimming stripped 3 bases from V and 4 bases from J, with 16 bases between. CDR3 length: 15 residues.

The genes are TRBV12-3 or TRBV12-4 and TRBJ2-1; 9 nucleotides match TRBD2. V was pared by 5 bases and J by 7 bases, with 15 bases of the junction left unmatched. This CDR3 contains 17 residues. The CDR3 nucleotides are TGTGCCAGCAGTATTAGGACGCGGGGGGGGCCCTCGAATGAGCAGTTCTTC. It specifies CASSIRTRGGPSNEQFF.

This rearrangement joins TRBV12-3 or TRBV12-4 to TRBJ2-5, with unresolved D. This CDR3 has 16 amino acids. The ends were cut back, 5 bases at V and 5 bases at J, with 21 bases in the middle. The CDR3 sequence: CASSPPFPLMGETQYF. CDR3 coding DNA: TGTGCCAGCAGTCCGCCTTTCCCCCTGATGGGGGAGACCCAGTACTTC.

This clonotype was counted between two and nine times. V and J are TRBV10-1 and TRBJ2-2; 9 positions agree with TRBD1. The ends lost 6 bases at V and 6 bases at J; junction bases unmatched: 17. Germline V gene lookup returns CDR1 WNHNN and CDR2 SYGVQD (reference sequence). The CDR3 totals 18 residues. In DNA form, the CDR3 reads TGCGCCAGCAGCGGGACAGGGAGAGAGGAGCCGTTGTCCGGGGAGCTGTTTTTT. Protein sequence: CASSGTGREEPLSGELFF.

The sample holds a few counts of this clonotype. This chain uses TRBV12-3 or TRBV12-4 with TRBJ2-5; 7 positions agree with TRBD1. The junction had 9 bases not matched to a gene; V was cut back by 7 bases and J by 7 bases. There are 13 residues in the CDR3. The CDR3 bases are TGTGCCAGCACCCCAGACAGGGTCGGGACCCAGTACTTC. Translated, it gives CASTPDRVGTQYF.

J is TRBJ1-5 and V is TRBV19, with TRBD1 matching over 9 bases. The CDR3 contains 18 residues. Unmatched junction bases numbered 11, after V lost 5 bases and J lost 0 bases. The germline CDR1 and CDR2 sequences are LNHDA and SQIVND (reference sequence). The CDR3 coding sequence is TGTGCCAGTAGTCCAGGGACAGGGAAATCGTATAGCAATCAGCCCCAGCATTTT. Protein: CASSPGTGKSYSNQPQHF.

This clonotype occurred a few times. The V and J genes are TRBV20-1 and TRBJ2-1, with 7 bases matching TRBD2. The J segment lost 2 bases and the V segment lost 6 bases, leaving 7 bases of the junction unmatched. Germline V gene data show CDR1 as DFQATT and CDR2 as SNEGSKA (reference sequence). This CDR3 has 14 amino acids. The CDR3 is CSARPGLTYNEQFF. CDR3 coding DNA: TGCAGTGCCCGACCGGGACTAACCTACAATGAGCAGTTCTTC.

This clonotype was detected only a few times. The rearrangement joins TRBV7-2 to TRBJ1-6; a weak D match, TRBD1 (5 bases). The germline gives CDR1 SGHTA, CDR2 FQGNSA. Between the trimmed V and J ends, which lost 4 bases and 9 bases, there was a span of 13 bases. This CDR3 region has 14 residues. This chain's CDR3 is CASSSTEVGSPLHF. Here the CDR3 DNA reads TGTGCCAGCAGCTCGACAGAGGTCGGTTCACCCCTCCACTTT.

This clonotype occurred a few times. V usage is TRBV2 and J usage is TRBJ1-5; D is undetermined. CDR1 is SNHLY and CDR2 is FYNNEI in the germline V gene. Trimming took off 1 base at V and 2 bases at J, with 9 bases between the two ends. The CDR3 is made up of 15 amino acids. CDR3 nucleotide sequence: TGTGCCAGCAGTGAAGTCGGTGGGGGCAATCAGCCCCAGCATTTT. This translates into CASSEVGGGNQPQHF.

The V gene is TRBV3-1, the J gene TRBJ2-7; maybe TRBD1 (5 bases). Trimming removed 5 bases from V and 5 bases from J, with 10 bases in between. This CDR3 spans 12 amino acids. CDR1 and CDR2 (germline): LGHDT, YNNKEL (reference sequence). Here the CDR3 reads CASSAWTNEQYF. The CDR3 nucleotides read TGTGCCAGCAGCGCCTGGACAAACGAGCAGTACTTC.

This clonotype showed up many times. The CDR3 DNA is TGCGCCAGCAGCCAAGCGGGCTCCTACGAGCAGTACTTC. Translation gives CASSQAGSYEQYF. The gene calls are TRBV4-1 and TRBJ2-7; D is unresolved. CDR1 is MGHRA, CDR2 YSYEKL, per germline. Trimming cost V 1 base and J 0 bases, with 4 bases left between them. The CDR3 runs 13 residues.

The chain carries TRBV29-1 and TRBJ2-7; D perhaps matches TRBD2 (6 bases). V was cut by 7 bases and J by 2 bases, with 15 bases left in between. Germline loops: CDR1 SQVTM, CDR2 ANQGSEA. The CDR3 extends over 13 amino acids. This CDR3 reads CSAFSGGTYEQYF. Written as DNA, the CDR3 is TGCAGCGCCTTCAGTGGCGGGACCTACGAGCAGTACTTC.

This clonotype was counted ten times or more. The V and J genes are TRBV28 and TRBJ2-7; D unresolved. CDR1 and CDR2 from the germline V gene are MDHEN and SYDVKM. This CDR3 has 13 amino acids. V lost 7 bases and J lost 3, with 13 bases in between. The CDR3 DNA reads as TGTGCCAGCAATGCCAGAGAGCTCTACGAGCAGTACTTC. It codes for CASNARELYEQYF. Supplemented by reference TRBV28 and TRBJ2-7, the full variable domain reads DVKVTQSSRYLVKRTGEKVFLECVQDMDHENMFWYRQDPGLGLRLIYFSYDVKMKEKGDIPEGYSVSREKKERFSLILESASTNQTSMYLCASNARELYEQYFGPGTRLTVT.

The chain uses TRBV14 and TRBJ2-4; tentative D call: TRBD1 (6 bases). Trimming took 3 bases from V and 1 from J, leaving 13 bases between them. The CDR3 is made up of 16 amino acids. Per the germline V gene, CDR1 is SGHDN and CDR2 is FVKESK. The DNA of the CDR3 is TGTGCCAGCAGCCAGGGAACAGGGAAGGCCAAAAACATTCAGTACTTC. Protein: CASSQGTGKAKNIQYF.

This clonotype was counted only a few times. CDR3 residues: CAIGGPGGADTQYF. The CDR3 region has the DNA TGTGCCATCGGGGGGCCAGGGGGAGCAGATACGCAGTATTTT. The chain carries TRBV10-3 and TRBJ2-3, with D perhaps matching TRBD1 (7 bases). V shed 8 bases and J shed 4 bases, with 16 bases lying between them. CDR3 size: 14 residues. Germline CDR1 reads ENHRY; CDR2 reads SYGVKD.

This clonotype was seen ten or more times. This chain links TRBV7-9 with TRBJ1-2, with D possibly being TRBD1 (5 bases). Germline V CDR1 and CDR2: SEHNR, FQNEAQ (reference sequence). The CDR3 totals 13 residues. The V end was cut by 1 base, the J end by 3 bases, with 6 bases between. The CDR3 region is CASSLEQDYGYTF. CDR3 bases: TGTGCCAGCAGCTTAGAACAGGACTATGGCTACACCTTC.

There are a few counts of this clonotype. V is TRBV7-8 and J is TRBJ2-3, with D possibly matching TRBD2 (6 bases). This CDR3 comprises 16 residues. The ends were cut back, 2 bases at V and 2 bases at J, with 14 bases in the middle. Per germline, CDR1 SGHVS and CDR2 FQNEAQ. As DNA, the CDR3 is TGTGCCAGCAGCTTATCCGGGGGTTTTCTCACAGATACGCAGTATTTT. Its protein product is CASSLSGGFLTDTQYF.

This sequence joins TRBV29-1 and TRBJ1-2; TRBD1 aligns across 10 bases. V lost 4 bases to trimming and J lost 5 bases; unmatched junction nucleotides: 7. Germline values: CDR1 SQVTM, CDR2 ANQGSEA. The CDR3 is 14 residues long. CDR3 loop: CSVVLDRGRYGYTF. DNA of the CDR3: TGCAGCGTTGTTTTGGACAGGGGGAGATATGGCTACACCTTC.

The J gene is TRBJ2-7, the V gene TRBV27, with a tentative D call TRBD2 (6 bases). The CDR3 spans 16 residues. With 0 bases removed from V and 3 bases from J, the gap between germline ends came to 15 bases. CDR1 is MNHEY and CDR2 is SMNVEV in the germline V gene (reference sequence). Here the CDR3 reads CASSLSAGWELYEQYF. CDR3 coding DNA: TGTGCCAGCAGTTTATCTGCGGGGTGGGAACTCTACGAGCAGTACTTC.

The sample holds a few counts of this clonotype. V and J are TRBV7-9 and TRBJ2-2, with a weak D call TRBD2 (8 bases). This CDR3 is built from 16 residues. Germline V CDR1 and CDR2: SEHNR, FQNEAQ (reference sequence). V was pared by 3 bases and J by 8 bases, with 19 bases between. The CDR3, as DNA: TGTGCCAGCAGCTTTGAGCCCGGGAGGGGGCCTGGGGAGCTGTTTTTT. Translated, it gives CASSFEPGRGPGELFF.

V gene TRBV12-3 or TRBV12-4 combines with J gene TRBJ1-3; D remains unclear. Trimming stripped 6 bases from V and 16 bases from J, with 16 bases between. This CDR3 is 11 amino acids long. The CDR3 DNA is TGTGCCAGCAGCACCGGGCCTTCGGTCTATTTT. Protein: CASSTGPSVYF.

In this sample, this clonotype turned up many times. The J gene is TRBJ2-1, the V gene TRBV18; the match to TRBD2 covers 7 bases. The CDR3 extends over 12 amino acids. The V segment lost 2 bases and the J segment 10 bases; nucleotides outside the gene matches: 2. Germline CDR1 reads KGHSH; CDR2 reads LQKENI. DNA of the CDR3: TGTGCCAGCTCACCAGGGAGGGTAGAGCAGTTCTTC. The encoded protein is CASSPGRVEQFF.